These T cell receptor beta chains were read from a single sample in a study of cytomegalovirus exposure and HLA in healthy donors. Repertoires were generated with immunoSEQ multiplex PCR, while TCRdb's copy carries only in-frame clones and drops some. The repertoire holds 65,000 to 85,000 clones, with less than 80% as singletons. Input material: PBMCs. These receptors originate from a middle-aged woman in good health and CMV-seropositive. Both conserved end residues are part of each CDR3. The order of the fields is J gene, D gene, CDR3 length, clone size, V gene, CDR3 DNA, CDR3 protein. The D gene is left open where the match is weak. Only some rows state a clone size, as once, few, many or a class for expanded clones.

>TRBJ1-3|.|17|few|TRBV4-3
TGCGCCAGCAGCCAAGGAATGGAACCTAGCTCTGGAAACACCATATATTTT
CASSQGMEPSSGNTIYF
>TRBJ1-4|.|16|.|TRBV18
TGTGCCAGCTCACCAACGGGGAGTGCAACTAATGAAAAACTGTTTTTT
CASSPTGSATNEKLFF
>TRBJ2-7|.|13|.|TRBV11-3
TGTGCCAGCAGCTTCGGCAGGGGCTACGAGCAGTACTTC
CASSFGRGYEQYF
>TRBJ1-4|.|15|.|TRBV7-9
TGTGCCAGCAGCTTCGGGGACTCAACTAATGAAAAACTGTTTTTT
CASSFGDSTNEKLFF
>TRBJ1-5|.|13|.|TRBV27
TGTGCCAGCAGTTTCCAGGGCGGTCAGCCCCAGCATTTT
CASSFQGGQPQHF
>TRBJ1-1|TRBD1|14|.|TRBV5-4
TGTGCCAGCAGCCACAGGGGGAGGAACACTGAAGCTTTCTTT
CASSHRGRNTEAFF
>TRBJ2-7|.|13|.|TRBV4-3
TGCGCCAGCAGCACTCGGGGGGCGAGGGAGCAGTACTTC
CASSTRGAREQYF
>TRBJ2-1|.|12|.|TRBV6-5
TGTGCCAGCAGAAGCACTTCGGATGAGCAGTTCTTC
CASRSTSDEQFF
>TRBJ2-5|TRBD1|14|.|TRBV5-4
TGTGCCAGCAGCCAACAGGGGGCGGAAGAGACCCAGTACTTC
CASSQQGAEETQYF
>TRBJ1-5|TRBD1|11|.|TRBV5-6
TGTGCCAGCAGCGGGACAGGGGTTTGGCATTTT
CASSGTGVWHF
>TRBJ2-1|TRBD2|14|.|TRBV19
TGTGCCAGTAGTATAGGCCGGGGGGGCAATGAGCAGTTCTTC
CASSIGRGGNEQFF
>TRBJ2-5|TRBD2|13|.|TRBV5-1
TGCGCCAGCAGTGCGGGGGAGCAAGAGACCCAGTACTTC
CASSAGEQETQYF
>TRBJ1-5|TRBD1|14|.|TRBV7-9
TGTGCCAGCAGCCTGGGACAGAGCAATCAGCCCCAGCATTTT
CASSLGQSNQPQHF
>TRBJ2-1|TRBD2|16|.|TRBV9
TGTGCCAGCCGTGATTCGACTAGCGGGGGGCACAATGAACAGTTCTTC
CASRDSTSGGHNEQFF
>TRBJ2-7|TRBD1|14|.|TRBV19
TGTGCCAGTACCGGAGACAGGGGGTGCTACGAGCAGTACTTC
CASTGDRGCYEQYF
>TRBJ2-3|TRBD2|16|.|TRBV14
TGTGCCAGCAGCCAAGTTAGCGGGGGGGCTTCAGATACGCAGTATTTT
CASSQVSGGASDTQYF
>TRBJ1-1|.|15|once|TRBV5-1
TGCGCCAGCAGCTTGGTTGGAGGGGCTAACACTGAAGCTTTCTTT
CASSLVGGANTEAFF
>TRBJ2-7|TRBD2|15|.|TRBV5-1
TGCGCCAGCAGCCCCGGACTAGCGGGACCCTACGAGCAGTACTTC
CASSPGLAGPYEQYF
>TRBJ1-1|.|14|.|TRBV7-2
TGTGCCAGCACCCTCGCAAATTCGGTCACTGAAGCTTTCTTT
CASTLANSVTEAFF
>TRBJ2-5|.|15|.|TRBV25-1
TGTGCCAGCAGTAGCAGGGGTCGGATCCAAGAGACCCAGTACTTC
CASSSRGRIQETQYF
>TRBJ2-5|TRBD2|14|.|TRBV2
TGTGCCAGCAGATCGGGGGGGCCAGGAGAGACCCAGTACTTC
CASRSGGPGETQYF
>TRBJ2-1|.|16|.|TRBV12-2
TGTGCAAGTCGCTCGACTAGCGGGGGCCCCTACAATGAGCAGTTCTTC
CASRSTSGGPYNEQFF
>TRBJ2-2|TRBD2|16|.|TRBV28
TGTGCCAGCAGTTTTTTCGGGACTAGAGGAACCGGGGAGCTGTTTTTT
CASSFFGTRGTGELFF
>TRBJ2-3|.|13|.|TRBV30
TGTGCCTGGAGTGTAAGCGGATCGGATACGCAGTATTTT
CAWSVSGSDTQYF
>TRBJ2-3|TRBD2|18|.|TRBV11-2
TGTGCCAGCAGCTTAGTTGCTCCCAGCGGGGCATTCACAGATACGCAGTATTTT
CASSLVAPSGAFTDTQYF
>TRBJ2-1|TRBD2|16|.|TRBV6-5
TGTGCCAGCAGTTCCCCTAGCGGGGATTCCTACAATGAGCAGTTCTTC
CASSSPSGDSYNEQFF
>TRBJ2-1|.|15|.|TRBV7-2
TGTGCCAGCGGCCCCGGCCGGAGCTCCTACAATGAGCAGTTCTTC
CASGPGRSSYNEQFF
>TRBJ2-5|TRBD2|16|.|TRBV5-1
TGCGCCAGCAGCCTATCGACTAGCGGGGTCCAAGAGACCCAGTACTTC
CASSLSTSGVQETQYF
>TRBJ2-1|.|15|.|TRBV27
TGTGCCAGCGGCGCCGGGGCGGGACTTGGGAATGAGCAGTTCTTC
CASGAGAGLGNEQFF
>TRBJ2-2|.|15|.|TRBV6-5
TGTGCCAGCAGTTACTCCAGGGGCAGGGGCGGGGAGCTGTTTTTT
CASSYSRGRGGELFF
>TRBJ2-5|.|14|.|TRBV5-1
TGCGCCAGCAGCTTGGAACAGGGCGTCGAGACCCAGTACTTC
CASSLEQGVETQYF
>TRBJ2-3|.|15|.|TRBV5-1
TGCGCCAGCAGCTTGGCGGGGGACAGCACAGATACGCAGTATTTT
CASSLAGDSTDTQYF
>TRBJ2-3|.|16|.|TRBV5-1
TGCGCCAGCAGCGTGTCAGGTTTCCCTAGCACAGATACGCAGTATTTT
CASSVSGFPSTDTQYF
>TRBJ2-7|.|12|.|TRBV18
TGTGCCAGCTCACCTATGCAGGGCGAGCAGTACTTC
CASSPMQGEQYF
>TRBJ2-3|.|15|.|TRBV7-2
TGTGCCAGCAGCCCCCCGGGGGGCGAGGGGGGTACGCAGTATTTT
CASSPPGGEGGTQYF
>TRBJ1-5|TRBD1|15|.|TRBV6-1
TGTGCCAGCAGTCAATCCTGGACAGGGCAAGAGCCCCAGCATTTT
CASSQSWTGQEPQHF
>TRBJ2-7|.|13|.|TRBV4-1
TGCGCCAGCAGCCAAGGACAGGCCTACGAGCAGTACTTC
CASSQGQAYEQYF
>TRBJ2-2|.|14|.|TRBV2
TGTGCCAGCAGCAAGGGGGGAGGGACCGGGGAGCTGTTTTTT
CASSKGGGTGELFF
>TRBJ2-7|TRBD1|13|.|TRBV30
TGTGCCTGGAGACAGCGGACAGGGTCCGAGCAGTACTTC
CAWRQRTGSEQYF
>TRBJ2-5|TRBD2|17|once|TRBV7-2
TGTGCCAGCAGCCTCCAATCCGGGACTAGCGGACAAGAGACCCAGTACTTC
CASSLQSGTSGQETQYF
>TRBJ1-1|.|14|.|TRBV9
TGTGCCAGCAGCCCTCAGGACAGCTACACTGAAGCTTTCTTT
CASSPQDSYTEAFF
>TRBJ1-1|.|13|.|TRBV19
TGTGCCAGTAGTACGAAAGGAGGGACTGAAGCTTTCTTT
CASSTKGGTEAFF
>TRBJ2-1|TRBD2|14|.|TRBV6-5
TGTGCCAGCAAACGCGGGGGGGACTACAATGAGCAGTTCTTC
CASKRGGDYNEQFF
>TRBJ2-1|.|13|.|TRBV6-4
TGTGCCAGCAGTGGGAGCGGTGACAATGAGCAGTTCTTC
CASSGSGDNEQFF
>TRBJ2-3|TRBD1|15|.|TRBV29-1
TGCAGCGCCCGACAGGGCCCGTCTAGCACAGATACGCAGTATTTT
CSARQGPSSTDTQYF
>TRBJ2-2|TRBD1|16|.|TRBV7-9
TGTGCCAGCAGCATCGTTGGGACAGGAGACACCGGGGAGCTGTTTTTT
CASSIVGTGDTGELFF
>TRBJ1-4|TRBD1|15|.|TRBV7-2
TGTGCCAGCAGCTTAGGGGGCAGGGGGAGGGAAAAACTGTTTTTT
CASSLGGRGREKLFF
>TRBJ2-4|.|17|once|TRBV30
TGTGCCTGGAGGGGGGCAGGAGGTGGGCAATACAAAAACATTCAGTACTTC
CAWRGAGGGQYKNIQYF
>TRBJ1-1|TRBD1|11|.|TRBV6-5
TGTGCCAGCAGCGGCCTACAGGGGGCTTTCTTT
CASSGLQGAFF
>TRBJ2-1|TRBD2|12|.|TRBV6-5
TGTGCCAGCAGACCCACTAGCGGGGAGCAGTTCTTC
CASRPTSGEQFF
>TRBJ2-1|TRBD2|20|.|TRBV7-2
TGTGCCAGCAGCTTAGCGTTACTAGCGGGGGGGCGGGTTTCCTACAATGAGCAGTTCTTC
CASSLALLAGGRVSYNEQFF
>TRBJ1-2|.|12|.|TRBV6-6
TGTGCCACCAATCCAGGGGCTTATGGCTACACCTTC
CATNPGAYGYTF
>TRBJ1-1|.|13|.|TRBV19
TGTGCCAGTAGTATTTCCGGGAACACTGAAGCTTTCTTT
CASSISGNTEAFF
>TRBJ2-1|.|13|.|TRBV5-1
TGCGCCAGCAGCTTGGTGGGGACACAGGAGCAGTTCTTC
CASSLVGTQEQFF
>TRBJ2-7|.|18|.|TRBV21-1
TGTGCCAGCAGCATCTTAAATTCCTGGCAGGGGAAAGGCTACGAGCAGTACTTC
CASSILNSWQGKGYEQYF